Sequencing of this TCR beta chain was carried out in a study of blood T cells in healthy people across ages. In regard to this clonotype: Antigen unknown.

Germline assignment: CDR1 SGDLS and CDR2 YYNGEE. V lost 3 bases to trimming and J lost 7 bases, with 16 bases between them. This CDR3 spans 15 amino acids. Notes on the study in general: Roughly linear age-related decline in beta diversity appeared, significant by age roughly 40. Researchers deemed the diversity estimates from one million T cells underestimates.

The use of a sample-barcoded 5' primer and a J-beta primer mix characterized a second PCR of roughly 7 to 11 cycles. In TCRdb, the 5' RACE reads were re-called with MiXCR into one record per CDR3 protein. The data contain around 1,000,000 distinct CDR3 sequences, around two fifths of them singletons. This TCR was recovered from a man between 18 and 29 years old in good health. V gene TRBV9 combines with J gene TRBJ2-2; possible D gene TRBD2, 5 bases. The sample was blood. The CDR3 DNA sequence: TGTGCCAGCAGCGGCCGGGAAGGTTCGGGCGGGGAGCTGTTTTTT. Its translation: CASSGREGSGGELFF.